This T cell receptor (beta chain) was recorded in a study of cytomegalovirus exposure and HLA in healthy donors (TCRdb year 2017). About the full investigation: In an earlier analysis of 450 to 750 of the donors, 276 Gb of sequence data and 117 million unique TCR beta sequences from 180 million or so T cells were reported. An early release covering over 500 HLA-typed donors comprised around 300 gigabases of sequencing data and approximately 85 million unique TCR sequences. Of the roughly 400 genotyped donors, about 80% fell in the genetic ancestry cluster associated with self-reported Caucasian donors. The study was designed to test whether signatures of past pathogen exposure could be identified by cataloging public T cell receptors. The T cell repertoires of under 750 subjects were profiled by immunosequencing and related to cytomegalovirus serostatus. Along with the approximately 700-subject first cohort, a separate validation cohort of over 90 different subjects was used. High-throughput TCR immunosequencing, statistical association of individual TCRs with disease status, and machine learning were combined to predict cytomegalovirus infection status. In a later analysis, previously published TCR beta repertoires from 550 to 750 donors were re-analyzed and high-resolution HLA genotyping was added so that TCR occurrence patterns could be studied. In the later analysis, no new phenotypic data were used to find candidate immune exposures; instead, reliance was placed on TCR beta sequences and their occurrence across donors. An earlier analysis of some 600 of the donors applied high-throughput TCR beta sequencing to assess whether each TCR beta V gene segment acted as functional or pseudogenic. Donor age, sex, ethnicity and CMV serostatus were collected together with the repertoire data. A later genetic analysis took genome-wide SNP genotypes for about 55% of the roughly 700 donors and used that subset as a discovery cohort. Every repertoire in the discovery cohort had been generated on one and the same sequencing platform. Both class I and class II loci were covered by HLA typing, at four-digit resolution. The number of donors typed differed by locus, with about 629-630 for A, B, C, DRB1 and DQB1, around 500 for DQA1, about 610 for DPA1, and approximately 470 for DPB1. Four or five DR-DQ haplotypes were handled as single units for association and clustering because linkage in the cohort was strong. Among almost 400 genotyped donors of the cohort, an average of approximately 250,000 unique TCR beta nucleotide sequences were sequenced per donor, around 18% of them non-productive. General findings and caveats noted by the study authors: At a false discovery rate of 0.05, a later analysis linked 15,000 to 20,000 TCR beta sequences to specific HLA alleles. Because counts were too low, roughly 17 rarely observed V segments, including chromosome 9 orphons, were left out of the earlier analysis of several hundred of the donors. In a later analysis, several top co-occurrence clusters were reported to appear linked to parvovirus B19, influenza, CMV and Epstein-Barr virus. In a later genetic analysis, fewer N-insertions in productive TCRs were reported among donors in an Asian-associated ancestry cluster than the approximately 710-donor mean. V-gene and J-gene trimming of TCR beta chains was associated with a missense DCLRE1C variant in a later genetic analysis, and the association was replicated in an independent cohort. Immune exposure information for the cohort was limited to CMV serostatus. The authors suggested that the approach could potentially be extended to other disease states and immunological phenotypes. Some IMGT-functional V segments, including TRBV6-2 and TRBV6-3, could not be told apart with the 87-base-pair reads, so those segments were excluded. In this cohort, only TCR beta chains were sequenced, and detectable features were limited by the absence of alpha or paired-chain data. The classifier was reported to diagnose cytomegalovirus status with high specificity and sensitivity in both the original and validation cohorts. Across donors, most TCR sequences were observed very rarely, whereas some public TCRs were present in many individuals. In a later analysis, most CMV-associated TCR beta chains were found to appear HLA-restricted, with HLA associations seemingly driven largely by CMV exposure. Sequencing depth was assumed to be roughly uniform across donors in the presence/absence analyses, though that assumption may not hold. Broadly in line with IMGT annotations, most TCR beta V segments showed up in productive rearrangements about 87% or about 30% of the time in an earlier analysis of approximately 640 of the donors. A later analysis found that TCR association rates varied across HLA loci, with DRB1 alleles showing the most associated TCRs and HLA-C alleles the fewest. In a later analysis, HLA-associated TCR beta chains showed more clonal expansion and lower generation probabilities than non-associated chains that were equally common. Because HLA typing was missing for some donors at each locus, association tests included only the typed subset. A further reported finding was that TCR beta sequences accurately predicted the HLA-A and HLA-B alleles for most subjects in the first cohort. Linkage disequilibrium might explain the correlated functional status among segregating V segments, but an unknown experimental factor could not be excluded. A cluster of highly shared sequence variants was judged likely to be a technical artifact of the sequencing pipeline. A total of some 180 TCR beta chains were listed by the study as associated with cytomegalovirus. In vitro tests confirmed that a few of the cytomegalovirus-associated TCR beta chains recognize cytomegalovirus antigens. When HLA alleles, especially DR and DQ, strongly co-occurred, attributing TCR associations to individual alleles was difficult.

The library was prepared using the immunoSEQ multiplex PCR assay. The multiplex PCR relied on a mix of 60 forward primers for TCR Vbeta segments and 13 reverse primers for TCR Jbeta segments. The CDR3 region of rearranged TCR beta genes was amplified from genomic DNA with a multiplex PCR assay. The amplified TCR beta libraries were sequenced on the Illumina HiSeq System as 87-base-pair reads. The source study handled its data this way. In a later analysis, some 80 million unique TCR beta chains were counted across the 500 to 850 repertoires, and roughly 11 million of these chains were shared by at least two donors. Raw reads were error-corrected and collapsed into unique sequences with a nearest-neighbor algorithm that merged closely related sequences to remove PCR and sequencing errors. V, D and J gene segments were assigned by aligning CDR3 sequences to IMGT reference sequences. For a sequence to be retained, a match of at least six nucleotides to both a V gene segment and a J gene segment was required. Rearrangements were called productive when the CDR3 lacked stop codons and stayed in frame with V and J; all others were non-productive. Following IMGT convention, CDR3 was defined as the stretch from the second conserved V-encoded cysteine up to the conserved J-encoded phenylalanine. The earlier analysis of some 580 of the donors excluded any sequence lacking an unambiguous match to a single V gene segment. In an earlier analysis of several hundred of the donors, V segments were called functional above 56.7% productive rearrangements and were called segregating when the between-donor standard deviation exceeded 5%. To diagnose cytomegalovirus status from the catalog of TCR beta chain sequences, a statistical classification framework was built. A later analysis assigned V and J genes by comparing TCR nucleotide sequences with IMGT/GENE-DB human TR gene sequences. In a later analysis, CDR3 sequences and most-parsimonious VDJ recombination scenarios were assigned using the TCRdist pipeline. In a later analysis, each TCR beta chain was defined by its CDR3 amino acid sequence together with its V-gene family, and reads lacking a unique V-gene family were excluded. To address suspected cross-contamination and a sequencing artifact, a later analysis removed 550 to 750 highly shared, low-generation-probability nucleotide sequences. A later analysis calculated a clonal expansion index for each public chain from normalized within-repertoire ranks of inferred template counts. A later analysis computed generation probabilities with a VDJ recombination model fitted to out-of-frame rearrangements, and checked the results against IGoR. In a later analysis, hypergeometric tests were used to score TCR-TCR, TCR-HLA and TCR-CMV co-occurrence, with a repertoire-size bias correction applied to TCR pairs. False discovery rates were estimated in a later analysis by permuting HLA or CMV assignments 20 times. In a later analysis, co-occurring TCRs were grouped using DBSCAN, with TCRdist sequence similarity added in when clustering inside HLA-allele-positive subsets. For co-occurrence clustering, repertoires with fewer than 30,000 or more than 120,000 public chains were excluded, along with roughly five repertoires with anomalous nucleotide sharing. The immuneACCESS repertoire file appears here via TCRdb, limited to in-frame rearrangements. These files lack a portion of the clones; in checked studies, under half of the deficit traces to unresolved V genes, and the cause of the others is not known. V, J and clone size are taken as reported in that table, and D and trimming were inferred from the DNA itself. This sample comprises 150,000 to 200,000 clones, approximately 86% of them detected only once. The ten biggest clones cover almost 2% of the sample.

The cohort consisted of 650 to 700 healthy bone marrow donors. Cohort members were all nominally healthy when sampled, although unrecorded immune exposures were likely present. The donor tested CMV seronegative, placing the donor among the roughly 340 seronegative members of the cohort. A peripheral blood sample was provided by each donor, and peripheral blood mononuclear cells were used for TCR beta sequencing. The Qiagen DNeasy Blood Extraction Kit was used to extract genomic DNA from the blood cell samples. Points on this clone: The antigen this receptor binds is unknown. Within one base of it there is no much larger clone, and no base qualities were kept.

Germline trimming: 5 bases from V, 5 bases from J; junction bases outside gene matches: 7. The germline V gene supplies CDR1 MNHEY and CDR2 SVGAGI. The CDR3 numbers 14 residues from cysteine through phenylalanine. Solely the CDR3 DNA is kept, with 42 bases framed from the first base. The rearrangement joined TRBV6-5 to TRBJ1-2; the central 8 bases match TRBD1. The sequenced sample consisted of PBMCs. This clonotype was sampled from a young woman in good health and CMV-seronegative. The nucleotide sequence is TGTGCCAGCAGTCAAGCCCACAGGGGGTATGGCTACACCTTC. Its coded protein is CASSQAHRGYGYTF.